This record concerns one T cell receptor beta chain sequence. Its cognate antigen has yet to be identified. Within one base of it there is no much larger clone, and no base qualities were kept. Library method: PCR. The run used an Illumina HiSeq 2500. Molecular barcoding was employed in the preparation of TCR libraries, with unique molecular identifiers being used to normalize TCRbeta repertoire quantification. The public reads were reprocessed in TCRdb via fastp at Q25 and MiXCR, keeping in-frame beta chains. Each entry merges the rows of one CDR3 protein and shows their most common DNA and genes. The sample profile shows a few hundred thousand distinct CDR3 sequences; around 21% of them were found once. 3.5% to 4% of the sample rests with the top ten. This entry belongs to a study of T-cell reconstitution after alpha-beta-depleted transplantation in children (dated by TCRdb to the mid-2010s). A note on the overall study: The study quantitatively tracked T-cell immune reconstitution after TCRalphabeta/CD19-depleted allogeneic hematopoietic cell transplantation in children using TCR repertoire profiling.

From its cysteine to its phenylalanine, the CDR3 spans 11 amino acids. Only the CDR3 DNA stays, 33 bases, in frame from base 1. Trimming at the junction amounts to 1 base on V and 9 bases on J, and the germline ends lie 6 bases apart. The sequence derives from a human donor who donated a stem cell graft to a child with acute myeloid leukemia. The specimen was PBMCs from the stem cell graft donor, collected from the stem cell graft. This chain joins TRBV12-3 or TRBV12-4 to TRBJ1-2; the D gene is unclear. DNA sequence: TGTGCCAGCAGTTTAGGGACCAGCTACACCTTC. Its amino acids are CASSLGTSYTF.